This note documents a single T cell receptor beta chain sequence. Its antigen is not identified. This entry is derived from a study of post-analysis software for immune sequencing data. Study outcomes and limitations: Four to six TRBV segments were significantly more frequent in patients than in controls. TRBV5-6, TRBV5-1 and TRBV20-1 were among these segments. Versus controls, multiple sclerosis patients showed significantly lower diversity (normalized Chao1).

Unique-molecular-identifier-tagged TCR beta cDNA libraries were used. TCRdb ran MiXCR on the PCR reads and lists one entry per CDR3 protein. Of hundreds of thousands of distinct CDR3 sequences detected, roughly 30% appear once; the ten largest clones hold 0.55% to 0.65%. Per the germline V gene, CDR1 is KGHSY and CDR2 is FQNENV. CDR3 length: 15 residues. The chain is built from TRBV16 and TRBJ2-5; TRBD2 matches 10 bases. The J call is doubtful: the DNA matches TRBJ2-7 better. The sequenced sample consisted of blood. This TCR came from a girl between 10 and 17 years old with multiple sclerosis. The chain's CDR3 is CASSHGSGRLYEQYF. CDR3 sequence (DNA): TGTGCCAGCAGCCACGGTAGCGGGAGGCTGTACGAGCAGTACTTC.